A single sample is the source of the 17 T cell receptor beta chains below, sequenced in a study of blood T cells in healthy people across ages (dated by TCRdb to the mid-2010s). Libraries were prepared through 5' RACE. The data were produced on an Illumina HiSeq 2500. The second PCR ran for roughly 7 to 11 cycles and used a J-beta primer mix along with a sample-barcoded 5' primer. TCRdb reworked the public reads: Q25 trimming with fastp, MiXCR clone assembly, productive beta chains retained. One record per CDR3 amino acid sequence lists the most common genes and DNA. A total of 600,000 to 650,000 distinct CDR3 sequences appear in this sample, under 65% of them only once. Together, the top ten hold approximately 40% of the sample. Material for sequencing was blood. The receptors stem from a man in his fifties or sixties in good health.

V is TRBV20-1 and J is TRBJ2-7, with no clear D. Germline CDR1 is DFQATT and CDR2 is SNEGSKA (reference sequence). The V end was cut by 4 bases, the J end by 1 base, with 14 bases between. The CDR3 is made up of 14 amino acids. DNA for the CDR3: TGCAGTGCTAACGGACGACCTGGTTCCTACGAGCAGTACTTC. Its protein product is CSANGRPGSYEQYF.

Of note for this clonotype: One end of the junction varies from germline; a read error may be responsible. This rearrangement joins TRBV6-5 to TRBJ2-5; D unresolved. This CDR3 is built from 15 residues. CDR1 and CDR2 (germline): MNHEY, SVGAGI. The CDR3 protein is CASRSLSGRQEAQYF. In nucleotides, the CDR3 is TGTGCCAGCAGGTCGCTTTCAGGACGCCAAGAGGCCCAGTACTTC.

The chain links TRBV15 to TRBJ2-1; 9 positions agree with TRBD1. The CDR3 spans 15 residues. CDR1 is LNHNV, CDR2 YYDKDF, per germline (reference sequence). V trimming: 5 bases; J trimming: 13 bases; junction bases outside the gene matches: 15. DNA for the CDR3: TGTGCCACCAGCCCCGGACAGGGGAACCAAGAGACCCAGTTCTTC. It is translated as CATSPGQGNQETQFF. The full variable domain, its missing parts supplied by reference TRBV15 and TRBJ2-1, is DAMVIQNPRYQVTQFGKPVTLSCSQTLNHNVMYWYQQKSSQAPKLLFHYYDKDFNNEADTPDNFQSRRPNTSFCFLDIRSPGLGDTAMYLCATSPGQGNQETQFFGPGTRLTVL.

This chain connects TRBV10-3 to TRBJ1-5; D uncertain. The V gene lost 0 bases and the J gene lost 3 bases, with 9 bases spanning the gap. The germline V gene encodes CDR1 ENHRY and CDR2 SYGVKD. The CDR3 is made up of 15 amino acids. The CDR3: CAISESFGHNQPQHF. In nucleotides, the CDR3 is TGTGCCATCAGTGAGTCATTTGGGCACAATCAGCCCCAGCATTTT.

V is TRBV4-2 and J is TRBJ2-3; D may match TRBD1 or TRBD2 (5 bases each). Per germline, CDR1 LGHNA and CDR2 YNFKEQ. V was shortened by 2 bases and J by 6 bases, with 21 bases between the two germline ends. This CDR3 is 17 amino acids long. DNA for the CDR3: TGTGCCAGCAGCCAATCCGTCCGGGACGTATGGTCGGATACGCAGTATTTT. Translated, it gives CASSQSVRDVWSDTQYF.

This clonotype came up a few times. V usage is TRBV6-6 and J usage is TRBJ1-6, with D unresolved. The CDR3 extends over 13 amino acids. V lost 5 bases and J 8 bases, leaving 10 bases between the germline ends. Germline values: CDR1 MNHNY, CDR2 SVGAGI (reference sequence). The CDR3, as DNA: TGTGCCAGCAGTGGACGAATCGATTCACCCCTCCACTTT. This encodes CASSGRIDSPLHF.

Turning to this clonotype: Relative to the germline gene, one junction end is altered; a read error may explain this. The rearrangement joins TRBV11-2 to TRBJ2-5, with a possible D match to TRBD2 (7 bases). The CDR3 length is 14 residues. Germline V lookup: CDR1 SGHAT, CDR2 FQNNGV. CDR3 in DNA: TGTGCCAGCACCAAAAGGGGGGAGGGAGAGGCCCAGTACTTC. It codes for CASTKRGEGEAQYF.

The table lists this clonotype with a few counts. V gene TRBV7-9 combines with J gene TRBJ2-1; D is unresolved. V was clipped by 1 base and J by 7 bases, with 8 bases between them. Germline V gene sequence: CDR1 SEHNR, CDR2 FQNEAQ (reference sequence). This CDR3 comprises 13 residues. CDR3 loop: CASSLGWGNEQFF. The CDR3 nucleotides are TGTGCCAGCAGCTTAGGGTGGGGTAATGAGCAGTTCTTC.

V is TRBV13 and J is TRBJ2-1; D is possibly TRBD1 (5 bases). V was pared by 1 base and J by 4 bases, with 11 bases between. Germline V gene data show CDR1 as PRHDT and CDR2 as FYEKMQ (reference sequence). The CDR3 runs 15 residues. The CDR3 sequence is CASSLEGAPYNEQFF. DNA for the CDR3: TGTGCCAGCAGCTTAGAAGGGGCCCCATACAATGAGCAGTTCTTC.

This rearrangement joins TRBV5-1 to TRBJ2-3; D perhaps matches TRBD2 (5 bases). Germline CDR1 is SGHRS and CDR2 is YFSETQ. This CDR3 region has 15 residues. The ends were cut back, 0 bases at V and 0 bases at J, with 8 bases in the middle. CDR3: CASSLVGESTDTQYF. CDR3 coding DNA: TGCGCCAGCAGCTTGGTCGGGGAGAGCACAGATACGCAGTATTTT.

This clonotype was seen at least ten times. The genes are TRBV20-1 and TRBJ2-7, with D perhaps TRBD2 (5 bases). Trimming took off 0 bases at V and 2 bases at J, with 14 bases between the two ends. This CDR3 comprises 15 residues. CDR1 DFQATT and CDR2 SNEGSKA come from the germline V gene (reference sequence). CDR3 loop: CSARDREGGPYEQYF. The CDR3, as DNA: TGCAGTGCTAGAGATCGAGAGGGCGGTCCCTACGAGCAGTACTTC.

The chain carries TRBV12-3 or TRBV12-4 and TRBJ2-7, with TRBD2 matching 9 bases. CDR3 length equals 17 residues. With 4 bases clipped from V and 0 bases from J, the junction kept 10 bases outside the gene matches. The CDR3 sequence is CASSSSMTSGSSYEQYF. Written as DNA, the CDR3 is TGTGCCAGCAGTTCATCCATGACTAGCGGAAGCTCCTACGAGCAGTACTTC.

The chain is built from TRBV7-9 and TRBJ2-1; D perhaps matches TRBD2 (5 bases). Germline CDR1 reads SEHNR; CDR2 reads FQNEAQ (reference sequence). Trimming removed 1 base at V and 4 bases at J, with 11 bases between. The CDR3 consists of 15 residues. The CDR3 is CASSLDGQRYNEQFF. The CDR3 nucleotides read TGTGCCAGCAGCTTAGACGGGCAGCGGTACAATGAGCAGTTCTTC.

The V and J genes are TRBV6-1 and TRBJ2-1, with D perhaps matching TRBD1 (6 bases). The CDR3 totals 11 residues. The ends were cut back, 6 bases at V and 9 bases at J, with 9 bases in the middle. Per germline, CDR1 MNHNS and CDR2 SASEGT. As DNA, the CDR3 is TGTGCCAGCAGGATAGGGGGTGAGCAGTTCTTC. Encoded protein: CASRIGGEQFF.

The chain combines TRBV7-9 with TRBJ1-1, with unresolved D. V was trimmed by 1 base and J by 3 bases, leaving 12 bases between them. This CDR3 spans 15 amino acids. The V gene's germline CDR1 is SEHNR and CDR2 FQNEAQ (reference sequence). The CDR3 protein is CASSLGSGGYTEAFF. The DNA of the CDR3 is TGTGCCAGCAGCTTAGGGAGTGGTGGGTACACTGAAGCTTTCTTT.

The chain is built from TRBV4-2 and TRBJ1-3; 10 nucleotides agree with TRBD1. The junction had 8 bases not matched to a gene; V was cut back by 5 bases and J by 4 bases. Germline values: CDR1 LGHNA, CDR2 YNFKEQ. CDR3 size: 16 residues. The CDR3 region has the DNA TGTGCCAGCAGCAACCGACAGGGGGCGGCAGGAAACACCATATATTTT. Amino acid sequence: CASSNRQGAAGNTIYF.

The CDR3 DNA follows: TGTGCCAGCAGCTTGGCGTCCCCCAATGAGCAGTTCTTC. Its translation is CASSLASPNEQFF. This chain joins TRBV5-5 and TRBJ2-1; D remains ambiguous. This CDR3 has 13 residues. V lost 0 bases to trimming and J lost 6 bases, with 7 bases between them. Germline values: CDR1 SGHKS, CDR2 YYEKEE (reference sequence).